This T cell receptor beta chain emerged from a study of naive and memory T cell subsets (dated by TCRdb to 2016 to 2017). Looking at the study overall: Sorted naive and memory T cell subsets from peripheral blood were analyzed in the study using a UMI-based, open-source pipeline for TCR alpha and beta sequencing. Complete agreement was observed between the functional CMV T cell responses and the IgG serology results. RNA was DNase-treated and reverse transcribed with TCR constant-region primers, mostly using SuperScript III.

Separate amplification of TCR alpha and beta chain libraries was performed from the second PCR step onward. To determine each donor's CMV status, fresh PBMCs were stimulated overnight with CMV viral lysate, and IFNgamma production from CD4+ T cells was then assessed. CD4 T cells were positively selected using Miltenyi beads, after which CD8 T cells were positively selected from the CD4-negative fraction. Cells stained for CD3, CD4, CD8, CD45RA, CD27 and a live/dead dye were sorted on a BD Aria II into four subsets by CD45RA and CD27. Blood was obtained from three healthy volunteers, and the blood from each volunteer was fractionated into CD4 and CD8 T cells and subsequently into four differentiation subsets. Approximately 110 ml of peripheral blood was taken from each donor, and PBMC were separated by density-gradient centrifugation on Ficoll-Paque PLUS. Sorted cells were lysed in RLT buffer, and RNA was extracted with a Qiagen RNeasy kit and stored at -80°C.

To note about this clonotype: No antigen is known for it. The record has no base qualities; no much larger clone is one base away.

CDR1 and CDR2 were assigned from the germline V gene as LGHNA and YNFKEQ. The cysteine opens and the phenylalanine closes a CDR3 of 17 amino acids. The kept DNA is CDR3 alone, 51 bases in frame from the first base. Trimming leaves V shorter by 1 base and J shorter by 2 bases, with the junction holding 9 bases beyond the gene matches. The library was generated by UMI-ligation and nested PCR. An equimolar mix of two oligonucleotides covering both TRBC1 and TRBC2 was used as the beta constant-region primer. A single-stranded oligonucleotide bearing the SP2 primer plus a 12-nucleotide UMI was ligated onto the 3' end of the cDNA by T4 RNA ligase 1. The ligated cDNA went through four rounds of PCR with nested alpha and beta constant-region primers together with the SP2 primer. The ligation reaction was kept at 16 degrees C for roughly 20-24 hours. PCR2 was typically performed as a SYBR Green qPCR and was stopped at a predetermined threshold so that over-amplification was prevented. Every purification after the first one was done using Agencourt AMPure XP magnetic beads. Libraries were quantified by Qubit and checked on a TapeStation, with a main peak expected near 650 bp. Pooled libraries were sequenced on an Illumina MiSeq with v2 2x251 paired-end kits, typically giving roughly 0.95-2 million reads per sample. Each sample was pooled at about 4.2 nM, and roughly 4.5-8% PhiX was included to help cluster recognition. The published analysis was carried out like this. V and J genes were assigned to Demultiplexor-processed FASTQ reads by Decombinator through tag matching, with a single base-pair mismatch being allowed. Collapsinator used UMIs to correct both sequencing errors and frequency errors arising from PCR heterogeneity. TCRs were translated and CDR3s were extracted from the conserved cysteine to the FGXG phenylalanine by CDR3Translator, with non-productive sequences being flagged. Repertoires were subsampled to equal numbers of UMI-defined TCRs before Gini, Shannon entropy and inverse Simpson indices were calculated. Power-law fits to clonotype abundance distributions were performed by maximum likelihood within the linear range. When run on a single naive CD8 sample, MIGEC and the pipeline yielded similar UMI counts, similar unique TCR numbers and similar clonal distributions. One analysis removed from the naive repertoire any naive TCRs that were also found in any memory subset from the same donor. The repertoires were searched for under 7,500 CMV-associated CDR3 sequences that had been compiled from VDJdb and a published dataset. TCRdb handled the public reads itself, with Q25 trimming in fastp and clone calling in MiXCR, and kept productive beta chains. For every CDR3 protein sequence, its rows merge into one entry that carries the most common genes and DNA. Here the V and J calls rest on TCRdb's processing, not on the authors' analysis. This sample lists 120,000 to 150,000 distinct CDR3 sequences; about a sixth were detected once. The top ten clonotypes cover around 0.14% of the sample.

Broad study findings and their caveats: TCR abundance followed a power law with an exponent that was different for naive and memory subsets but consistent across the three individuals. In both CD4 and CD8 cells, going from naive through CM, EM and EMRA, the Gini index went up while Shannon and inverse Simpson diversity went down. RNA-based TCR counts may be affected by expression changes linked to T cell activation and differentiation. After error correction, only a single occurrence was seen for over 95% of naive TCR sequences, so much steeper abundance distributions were produced than in memory subsets. Clonotypes were defined as single alpha or beta chain sequences, not paired alpha/beta receptors. Naive repertoires, especially CD8, contained a few larger clonotypes, possibly memory cells re-expressing CD45RA. The repertoire findings for the naive and memory subsets could not be validated against a ground truth, as none was available.

The sequence was obtained from a human donor in good health. The sequence links TRBV4-2 to TRBJ2-3; 7 central nucleotides agree with TRBD2. Material: naive CD4+ T cells from blood. What this sample's cell subset or site label stands for: naive T cells, CD45RA high CD27+. The CDR3 region has the sequence CASSQVRLADFTDTQYF. The sequenced DNA is TGTGCCAGCAGCCAAGTTAGGCTAGCGGACTTCACAGATACGCAGTATTTT.